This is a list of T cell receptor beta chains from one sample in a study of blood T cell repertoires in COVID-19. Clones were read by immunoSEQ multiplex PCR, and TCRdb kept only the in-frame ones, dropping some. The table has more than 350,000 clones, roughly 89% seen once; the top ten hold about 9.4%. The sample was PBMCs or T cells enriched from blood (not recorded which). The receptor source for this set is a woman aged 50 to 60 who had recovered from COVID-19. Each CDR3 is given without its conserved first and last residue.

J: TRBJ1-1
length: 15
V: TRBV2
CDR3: ASSEGGREKLNTEAF

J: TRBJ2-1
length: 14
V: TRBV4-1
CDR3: ASSRKAGGRYNEQF

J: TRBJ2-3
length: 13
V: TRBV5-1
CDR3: ASSLGTPNTDTQY

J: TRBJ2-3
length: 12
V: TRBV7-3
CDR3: ASSTSVASDTQY

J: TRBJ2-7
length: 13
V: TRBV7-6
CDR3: ASSLRPGQGTEQY

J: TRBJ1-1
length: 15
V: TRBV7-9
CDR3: ASSPVDRYGSNTEAF

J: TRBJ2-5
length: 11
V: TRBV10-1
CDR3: ASLDYIQETQY

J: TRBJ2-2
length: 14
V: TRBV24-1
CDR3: ATSDPGQGGGGELF

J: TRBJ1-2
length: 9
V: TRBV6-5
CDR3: ASMSTAGYT

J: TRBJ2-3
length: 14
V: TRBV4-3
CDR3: ASSQVLSTSTDTQY

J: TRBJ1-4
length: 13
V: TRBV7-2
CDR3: ASSTSRANNEKLF

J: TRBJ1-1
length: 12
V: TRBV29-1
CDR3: SVRKTTGGTEAF

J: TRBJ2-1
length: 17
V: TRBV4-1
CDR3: ASSQDPLPSGVRLNEQF

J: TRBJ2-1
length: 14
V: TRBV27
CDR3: ASSLWLAGTNNEQF

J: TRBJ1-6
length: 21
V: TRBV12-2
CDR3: ASRLASLLSRTGRLYYNSPLH

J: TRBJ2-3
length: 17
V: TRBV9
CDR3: ASSLLGVGLAGGTDTQY

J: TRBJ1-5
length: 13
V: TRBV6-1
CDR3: ASSDLGQGNQPQH

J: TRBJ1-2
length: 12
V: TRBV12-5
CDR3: ASGRDRANYGYT

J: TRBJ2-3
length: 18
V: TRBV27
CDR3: ASSSFKTAGTSKSTDTQY

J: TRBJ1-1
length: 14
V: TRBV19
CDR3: ASSIGQGAIYTEAF

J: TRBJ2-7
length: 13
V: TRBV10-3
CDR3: AISDGTSGLYEQY

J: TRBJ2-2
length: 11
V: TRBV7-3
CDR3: ASSLSTTGELF

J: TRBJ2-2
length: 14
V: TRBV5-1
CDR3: ASSLDSGGYTGELF

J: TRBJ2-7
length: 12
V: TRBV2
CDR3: ASSEAWSSYEQY

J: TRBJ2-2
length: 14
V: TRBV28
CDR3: ASSLYWRGGTGELF

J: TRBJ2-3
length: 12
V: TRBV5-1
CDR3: ASSFGTGADTQY

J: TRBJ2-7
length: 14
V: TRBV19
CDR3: ASSITLGAEAGEQY

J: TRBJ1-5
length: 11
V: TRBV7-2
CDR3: ASSYDYNQPQH

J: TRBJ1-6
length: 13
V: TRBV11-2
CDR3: ASSLEDSGNSPLH

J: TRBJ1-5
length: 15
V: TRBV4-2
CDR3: ASSQAGSGGSNQPQH

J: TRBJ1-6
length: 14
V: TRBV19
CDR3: ASSIGSGTGNSPLH

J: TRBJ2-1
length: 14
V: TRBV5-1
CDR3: ASSLGVTSVVNEQF

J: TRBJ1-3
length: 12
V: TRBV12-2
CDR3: ASRLEGRGNTIY

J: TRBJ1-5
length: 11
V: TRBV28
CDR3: ASSLYRGQPQH

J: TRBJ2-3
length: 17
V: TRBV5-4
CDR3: ASSWTSGGLPLSTDTQY